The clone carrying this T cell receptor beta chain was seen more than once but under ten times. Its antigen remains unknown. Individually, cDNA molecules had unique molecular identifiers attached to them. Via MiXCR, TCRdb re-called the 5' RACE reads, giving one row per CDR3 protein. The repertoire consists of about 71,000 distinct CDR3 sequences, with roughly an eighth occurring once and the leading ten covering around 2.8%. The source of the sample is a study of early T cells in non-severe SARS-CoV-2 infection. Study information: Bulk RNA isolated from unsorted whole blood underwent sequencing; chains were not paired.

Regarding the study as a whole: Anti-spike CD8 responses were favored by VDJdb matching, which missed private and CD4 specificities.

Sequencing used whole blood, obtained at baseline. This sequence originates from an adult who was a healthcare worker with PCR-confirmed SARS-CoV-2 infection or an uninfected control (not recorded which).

The CDR3 spells CASSEGRGGRFATDTQYF. The DNA of the CDR3 is TGCGCCAGCAGTGAGGGGCGGGGGGGCCGTTTCGCCACAGATACGCAGTATTTT. The chain links TRBV10-2 to TRBJ2-3; the match to TRBD2 covers 9 bases. With V trimmed by 2 bases and J by 2 bases, 11 bases remained unmatched. Germline loops: CDR1 WSHSY, CDR2 SAAADI. This CDR3 has 18 residues.